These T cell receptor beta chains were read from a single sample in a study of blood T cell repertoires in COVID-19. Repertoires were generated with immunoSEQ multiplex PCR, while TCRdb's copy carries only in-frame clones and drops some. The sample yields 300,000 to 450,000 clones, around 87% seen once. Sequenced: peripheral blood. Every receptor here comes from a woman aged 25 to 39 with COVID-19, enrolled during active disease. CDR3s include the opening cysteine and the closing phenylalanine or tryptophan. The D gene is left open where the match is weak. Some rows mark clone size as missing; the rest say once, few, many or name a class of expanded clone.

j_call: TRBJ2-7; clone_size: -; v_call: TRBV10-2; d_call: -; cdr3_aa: CASSVNSYEQYF; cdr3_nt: TGCGCCAGCAGTGTTAACTCCTACGAGCAGTACTTC
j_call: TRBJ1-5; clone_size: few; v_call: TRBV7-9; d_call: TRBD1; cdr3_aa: CASSTRTGGSNQPQHF; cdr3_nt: TGTGCCAGCAGCACCCGGACAGGGGGGAGCAATCAGCCCCAGCATTTT
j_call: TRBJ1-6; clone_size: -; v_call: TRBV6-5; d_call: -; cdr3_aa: CASSYSGSSPLHF; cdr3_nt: TGTGCCAGCAGTTACTCCGGGAGTTCACCCCTCCACTTT
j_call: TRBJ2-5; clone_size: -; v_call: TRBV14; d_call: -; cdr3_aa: CASSPRGAIARLQETQYF; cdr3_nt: TGTGCCAGCAGCCCCAGGGGGGCAATAGCGAGATTGCAAGAGACCCAGTACTTC
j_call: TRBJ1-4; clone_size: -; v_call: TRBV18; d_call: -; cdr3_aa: CASSPESQANEKLFF; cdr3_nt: TGTGCCAGCTCACCCGAGTCACAGGCTAATGAAAAACTGTTTTTT
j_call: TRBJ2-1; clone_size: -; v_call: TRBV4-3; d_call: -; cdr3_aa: CASSQDLERSSYNEQFF; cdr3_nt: TGCGCCAGCAGCCAAGATTTAGAGAGGAGCTCCTACAATGAGCAGTTCTTC
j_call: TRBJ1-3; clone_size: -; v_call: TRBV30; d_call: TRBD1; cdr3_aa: CTWRKTGAGNTIYF; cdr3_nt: TGTACCTGGAGGAAGACAGGGGCTGGAAACACCATATATTTT
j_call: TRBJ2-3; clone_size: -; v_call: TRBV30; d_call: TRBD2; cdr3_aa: CAGVMGLAGGPTSGDTQYF; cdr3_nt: TGTGCAGGGGTCATGGGACTAGCGGGAGGACCCACCTCTGGAGATACGCAGTATTTT
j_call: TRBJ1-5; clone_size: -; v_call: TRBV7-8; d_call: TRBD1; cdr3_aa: CASSLGQGATSNQPQHF; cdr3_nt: TGTGCCAGCAGCTTGGGACAGGGGGCGACGAGCAATCAGCCCCAGCATTTT
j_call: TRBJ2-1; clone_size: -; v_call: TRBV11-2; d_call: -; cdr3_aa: CASSPPGVEQFF; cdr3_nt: TGTGCCAGCAGTCCCCCCGGGGTCGAGCAGTTCTTC
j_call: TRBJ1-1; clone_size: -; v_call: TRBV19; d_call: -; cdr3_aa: CASSIFPGGSMNTEAFF; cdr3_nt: TGTGCCAGTAGTATATTTCCGGGAGGCAGCATGAACACTGAAGCTTTCTTT
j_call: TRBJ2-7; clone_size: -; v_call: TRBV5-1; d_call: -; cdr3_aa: CASSLTASDYEQYF; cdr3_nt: TGCGCCAGCAGCTTGACGGCTAGCGACTACGAGCAGTACTTC